The 29 T cell receptor beta chains below all came from one sample that was sequenced in a study of shared clonotypes between healthy human individuals. Sequencing was performed with immunoSEQ multiplex PCR; in TCRdb, only in-frame clones are kept and a portion is missing. This sample carries 2 million to 3 million clones, approximately 92% of them seen once, and the ten largest clones take under 0.15%. Sequenced: naive CD4+ T cells sorted from blood. Stated subset: CD45RA+ positively selected. The receptor set was obtained from a man between 18 and 29 years old in good health.

The chain is built from TRBV2 and TRBJ2-7; D remains unclear. V was trimmed by 6 bases and J by 0 bases, leaving 12 bases between them. Germline CDR1 SNHLY, CDR2 FYNNEI. The CDR3 length is 14 residues. DNA of the CDR3: TGTGCCAGCAGGGGCAGTACCCTCTCCTACGAGCAGTACTTC. Protein product: CASRGSTLSYEQYF.

V and J are TRBV5-5 and TRBJ1-4, with D perhaps matching TRBD1 (5 bases). The germline gives CDR1 SGHKS, CDR2 YYEKEE (reference sequence). V lost 4 bases, J lost 4 bases, and 14 bases lay in between. This CDR3 spans 15 amino acids. CDR3 nucleotide sequence: TGTGCCAGCAGCCCCTCGGGACTCGGTAATGAAAAACTGTTTTTT. Its translation: CASSPSGLGNEKLFF. Full variable domain (remainder filled in from reference TRBV5-5 and TRBJ1-4): DAGVTQSPTHLIKTRGQQVTLRCSPISGHKSVSWYQQVLGQGPQFIFQYYEKEERGRGNFPDRFSARQFPNYSSELNVNALLLGDSALYLCASSPSGLGNEKLFFGSGTQLSVL.

The chain carries TRBV5-1 and TRBJ2-5, with 11 positions matching TRBD1. The V and J ends lost 4 bases and 1 base, in that order; junction bases with no gene match: 6. Germline lookup yields CDR1 SGHRS and CDR2 YFSETQ. The CDR3 has 16 amino acids. The CDR3, as DNA: TGCGCCAGCAGCCGGGACGGGACAGGGGGCCAAGAGACCCAGTACTTC. Its translation: CASSRDGTGGQETQYF. Full variable domain (remainder filled in from reference TRBV5-1 and TRBJ2-5): KAGVTQTPRYLIKTRGQQVTLSCSPISGHRSVSWYQQTPGQGLQFLFEYFSETQRNKGNFPGRFSGRQFSNSRSEMNVSTLELGDSALYLCASSRDGTGGQETQYFGPGTRLLVL.

Notes on this clone: At the DNA level, this CDR3 is encoded by other sequences in the same sample as well. J is TRBJ2-3 and V is TRBV15; D is undetermined. Trimming cost V 0 bases and J 6 bases, with 7 bases left between them. The germline CDR1 and CDR2 sequences are LNHNV and YYDKDF (reference sequence). The CDR3 totals 13 residues. Written as DNA, the CDR3 is TGTGCCACCAGCAGAGATTTGGGGGATACGCAGTATTTT. Translated, it gives CATSRDLGDTQYF. Combining the CDR3 with reference TRBV15 and TRBJ2-3 gives the whole variable domain DAMVIQNPRYQVTQFGKPVTLSCSQTLNHNVMYWYQQKSSQAPKLLFHYYDKDFNNEADTPDNFQSRRPNTSFCFLDIRSPGLGDTAMYLCATSRDLGDTQYFGPGTRLTVL.

This chain joins TRBV25-1 and TRBJ2-1, with a possible D match to TRBD1 (5 bases). CDR1 MGHDK and CDR2 SYGVNS come from the germline V gene. This CDR3 contains 15 residues. Trimming took 6 bases from V and 7 from J, leaving 19 bases between them. This chain's CDR3 is CASSLSGPRVNEQFF. In nucleotides, the CDR3 is TGTGCCAGCAGCCTCTCAGGACCCAGGGTGAATGAGCAGTTCTTC.

This chain links TRBV15 with TRBJ2-1, with 8 positions matching TRBD1. V gave up 5 bases and J gave up 6 bases; unmatched junction bases: 6. This CDR3 is 14 amino acids long. Germline V gene lookup returns CDR1 LNHNV and CDR2 YYDKDF (reference sequence). DNA for the CDR3: TGTGCCACCAGCTTACAGGGGGGCTCCAATGAGCAGTTCTTC. This codes for CATSLQGGSNEQFF.

The rearrangement uses TRBV28 and TRBJ1-1, with a possible D match to TRBD1 (5 bases). Germline V gene lookup returns CDR1 MDHEN and CDR2 SYDVKM. The CDR3 extends over 15 amino acids. V lost 6 bases and J lost 4, with 18 bases in between. The CDR3 region has the DNA TGTGCCAGCAGCGACAGTCGTGGACGCGGCACTGAAGCTTTCTTT. Its translation is CASSDSRGRGTEAFF.

In this sample, this clone turned up once. The sample carries other DNA sequences with the same CDR3. The rearrangement uses TRBV5-6 and TRBJ2-5, with a possible D match to TRBD1 (6 bases). The CDR3 runs 15 residues. Trimming took 0 bases from V and 1 from J, leaving 10 bases between them. Germline lookup yields CDR1 SGHDT and CDR2 YYEEEE. The DNA of the CDR3 is TGTGCCAGCAGCTTGGGGCAGGGGATCCAAGAGACCCAGTACTTC. This encodes CASSLGQGIQETQYF.

The chain uses TRBV15 and TRBJ2-3; TRBD1 matches at 7 bases. CDR1 and CDR2 from the germline V gene are LNHNV and YYDKDF (reference sequence). V dropped 1 base and J dropped 2; count of bases not matched to a gene: 3. The CDR3 runs 15 residues. The DNA for the CDR3 is TGTGCCACCAGCAGAGTCGGGACAGACACAGATACGCAGTATTTT. Encoded protein: CATSRVGTDTDTQYF.

The V gene is TRBV18, the J gene TRBJ2-2, with 12 nucleotides matching TRBD2. There are 18 residues in the CDR3. Germline trimming cut 4 bases from V and 4 bases from J; bases unmatched to any gene: 10. The germline V gene encodes CDR1 KGHSH and CDR2 LQKENI. CDR3 residues: CASSHRLAGEGGTGELFF. Written as DNA, the CDR3 is TGTGCCAGCTCACACCGACTAGCGGGAGAAGGGGGCACCGGGGAGCTGTTTTTT. The full variable domain, rest sourced from reference TRBV18 and TRBJ2-2, is NAGVMQNPRHLVRRRGQEARLRCSPMKGHSHVYWYRQLPEEGLKFMVYLQKENIIDESGMPKERFSAEFPKEGPSILRIQQVVRGDSAAYFCASSHRLAGEGGTGELFFGEGSRLTVL.

This clone was counted between two and nine times. The V call is TRBV6-6, the J call TRBJ1-1; D not certain. CDR3 length: 14 residues. V was trimmed by 0 bases and J by 6 bases, leaving 11 bases between them. In germline, CDR1 is MNHNY, CDR2 SVGAGI (reference sequence). CDR3 in amino acids: CASSYSRADAEAFF. Written as DNA, the CDR3 is TGTGCCAGCAGTTACTCGAGGGCAGACGCTGAAGCTTTCTTT.

V is TRBV30 and J is TRBJ2-3; TRBD2 agrees at 11 bases. The CDR3 extends over 15 amino acids. Per germline, CDR1 GTSNPN and CDR2 SVGIG (reference sequence). V was pared by 3 bases and J by 3 bases, with 5 bases of the junction left unmatched. CDR3 coding DNA: TGTGCCTGGAGGATAGCGGGAGGGCCGACAGATACGCAGTATTTT. This translates into CAWRIAGGPTDTQYF.

V is TRBV5-1 and J is TRBJ2-7; 14 bases are shared with TRBD2. The germline V gene has CDR1 SGHRS and CDR2 YFSETQ. The V segment lost 6 bases and the J segment 3 bases; nucleotides outside the gene matches: 11. The CDR3 contains 17 residues. The CDR3: CASKTGTSGRGFYEQYF. CDR3 bases: TGCGCCAGCAAAACCGGGACTAGCGGGAGAGGTTTCTACGAGCAGTACTTC. The full variable domain, completed using reference TRBV5-1 and TRBJ2-7, is KAGVTQTPRYLIKTRGQQVTLSCSPISGHRSVSWYQQTPGQGLQFLFEYFSETQRNKGNFPGRFSGRQFSNSRSEMNVSTLELGDSALYLCASKTGTSGRGFYEQYFGPGTRLTVT.

V gene TRBV6-1 combines with J gene TRBJ1-4; the D gene is possibly TRBD1 (5 bases). The CDR3 has 13 amino acids. The V gene's germline CDR1 is MNHNS and CDR2 SASEGT. Trimming took 6 bases from V and 2 from J, leaving 7 bases between them. CDR3 bases: TGTGCCAGCAGGGGGCGGACTAATGAAAAACTGTTTTTT. Encoded protein: CASRGRTNEKLFF.

CDR3 in amino acids: CALRGSDNQPQHF. The CDR3 bases are TGTGCCCTCCGGGGCTCAGACAATCAGCCCCAGCATTTT. The J gene is TRBJ1-5, the V gene TRBV30; perhaps TRBD1 as D (5 bases). Germline-derived CDR1 and CDR2 are GTSNPN and SVGIG (reference sequence). This CDR3 spans 13 amino acids. V was pared by 8 bases and J by 3 bases, with 14 bases between.

V is TRBV27 and J is TRBJ1-1; tentative D call: TRBD1 (6 bases). The germline CDR1 and CDR2 sequences are MNHEY and SMNVEV (reference sequence). Trimming cost V 6 bases and J 4 bases, with 18 bases left between them. CDR3 length: 15 amino acids. CDR3 sequence reads: CASSPMGAMGTEAFF. In DNA form, the CDR3 reads TGTGCCAGCAGCCCGATGGGGGCAATGGGCACTGAAGCTTTCTTT.

The chain recombines TRBV7-2 with TRBJ1-4; D might be TRBD1 (6 bases). The germline CDR1 and CDR2 sequences are SGHTA and FQGNSA. V was shortened by 5 bases and J by 1 base, with 11 bases between the two germline ends. CDR3 length: 15 residues. The CDR3 is CASSVGQKTNEKLFF. In DNA, the CDR3 is TGTGCCAGCAGCGTGGGACAAAAAACTAATGAAAAACTGTTTTTT.

This chain uses TRBV30 with TRBJ2-5; a weak D match, TRBD1 (6 bases). Judging by the DNA end, TRBJ2-7 fits better; the J call may be wrong. This CDR3 comprises 13 residues. From germline, CDR1 is GTSNPN and CDR2 SVGIG (reference sequence). DNA for the CDR3: TGTGCCTGGAGTATCGGGACACTCTACGAGCAGTACTTC. Protein product: CAWSIGTLYEQYF.

Regarding this clone: One end of the junction varies from germline; a read error may be responsible. V gene TRBV7-9 combines with J gene TRBJ2-7; D may be TRBD1 (6 bases). Per germline, CDR1 SEHNR and CDR2 FQNEAQ (reference sequence). The CDR3 has 12 amino acids. The CDR3 loop is CASSAGEHPRRF. CDR3 DNA sequence: TGTGCCAGCAGCGCAGGGGAGCATCCGCGTCGCTTC.

The chain employs TRBV10-3 and TRBJ1-4, with D tentatively TRBD1 (6 bases). Germline CDR1 ENHRY, CDR2 SYGVKD. Trimming left V 0 bases short and J 2 bases short, with 13 bases between. This CDR3 spans 17 amino acids. DNA of the CDR3: TGTGCCATCAGTGAGTCGGAAGGGGGTCCGACTAATGAAAAACTGTTTTTT. The encoded protein is CAISESEGGPTNEKLFF.

Of note for this clone: The same CDR3 can be traced to other DNA sequences in this sample. The chain has TRBV6-1 and TRBJ1-5; D perhaps matches TRBD1 (5 bases). The germline gives CDR1 MNHNS, CDR2 SASEGT. V was trimmed by 3 bases and J by 0 bases, leaving 12 bases between them. This CDR3 is built from 16 residues. CDR3 sequence reads: CASSDRTGYSNQPQHF. DNA for the CDR3: TGTGCCAGCAGTGATCGCACAGGTTATAGCAATCAGCCCCAGCATTTT.

The chain links TRBV14 to TRBJ2-5; 10 positions agree with TRBD2. CDR3 length: 16 amino acids. The junction had 12 bases not matched to a gene; V was cut back by 4 bases and J by 7 bases. Per the germline V gene, CDR1 is SGHDN and CDR2 is FVKESK. The CDR3 DNA reads as TGTGCCAGCAGCCTTCTAAGCGGGAGGGTCGGAGGGACCCAGTACTTC. It translates to CASSLLSGRVGGTQYF.

The chain recombines TRBV7-8 with TRBJ1-1; D unclear. CDR1 is SGHVS and CDR2 is FQNEAQ in the germline V gene. The CDR3 runs to 15 residues. V lost 1 base and J 0 bases, leaving 9 bases between the germline ends. CDR3 coding DNA: TGTGCCAGCAGCTTAGATTCCCGCGTGAACACTGAAGCTTTCTTT. Translation: CASSLDSRVNTEAFF.

The rearrangement joins TRBV7-8 to TRBJ2-5; TRBD2 aligns across 12 bases. After removal of 7 bases from V and 5 bases from J, the junction contained 5 bases not matched to a gene. Germline CDR1 SGHVS, CDR2 FQNEAQ. The CDR3 spans 14 residues. The CDR3 here is CASTTTSGRETQYF. The DNA for the CDR3 is TGTGCCAGCACCACCACTAGCGGGAGGGAGACCCAGTACTTC.

This rearrangement joins TRBV28 to TRBJ1-2, with 9 bases matching TRBD1. The V gene end was trimmed by 5 bases and the J gene end by 3 bases; junction bases not matched to a gene: 19. Germline CDR1 reads MDHEN; CDR2 reads SYDVKM. CDR3 size: 19 residues. CDR3 amino acids: CASSHQALGQGGSDYGYTF. The CDR3, as DNA: TGTGCCAGCAGTCACCAGGCGCTGGGACAGGGTGGCTCCGACTATGGCTACACCTTC.

This chain links TRBV5-1 with TRBJ2-1; a weak D match, TRBD1 (5 bases). Trimming took off 0 bases at V and 0 bases at J, with 10 bases between the two ends. The CDR3 length is 16 residues. The germline gives CDR1 SGHRS, CDR2 YFSETQ. In nucleotides, the CDR3 is TGCGCCAGCAGCTTGGGACAGATTATCTCCTACAATGAGCAGTTCTTC. Translation: CASSLGQIISYNEQFF.

In the case of this clone: No conserved phenylalanine or tryptophan ends this CDR3, so it is likely a read error. No DNA is shown, since the ends of the CDR3 on it are uncertain; the CDR3 is the one TCRdb lists. The CDR3 sequence: CASSYPGRH. The chain links TRBV6-5 to TRBJ1-2. In germline, CDR1 is MNHEY, CDR2 SVGAGI. The CDR3 spans 9 residues, counting both ends.

Details on this clone: Within the sample, other DNA sequences also encode this same CDR3. This chain uses TRBV10-3 with TRBJ2-3, with D perhaps TRBD2 (6 bases). V shed 8 bases and J shed 0 bases, with 12 bases lying between them. In germline, CDR1 is ENHRY, CDR2 SYGVKD. CDR3 length: 14 amino acids. The CDR3 sequence: CAISTGTSTDTQYF. The DNA for the CDR3 is TGTGCCATCTCTACGGGGACTAGCACAGATACGCAGTATTTT.

In regard to this clone: The same CDR3 arises from other DNA sequences in this sample as well. The chain recombines TRBV6-5 with TRBJ2-2; the D is unclear. This CDR3 spans 12 amino acids. V was shortened by 5 bases and J by 5 bases, with 6 bases between the two germline ends. Germline lookup yields CDR1 MNHEY and CDR2 SVGAGI. The CDR3 DNA follows: TGTGCCAGCAGTCCCCGTACCGGGGAGCTGTTTTTT. Its translation: CASSPRTGELFF.